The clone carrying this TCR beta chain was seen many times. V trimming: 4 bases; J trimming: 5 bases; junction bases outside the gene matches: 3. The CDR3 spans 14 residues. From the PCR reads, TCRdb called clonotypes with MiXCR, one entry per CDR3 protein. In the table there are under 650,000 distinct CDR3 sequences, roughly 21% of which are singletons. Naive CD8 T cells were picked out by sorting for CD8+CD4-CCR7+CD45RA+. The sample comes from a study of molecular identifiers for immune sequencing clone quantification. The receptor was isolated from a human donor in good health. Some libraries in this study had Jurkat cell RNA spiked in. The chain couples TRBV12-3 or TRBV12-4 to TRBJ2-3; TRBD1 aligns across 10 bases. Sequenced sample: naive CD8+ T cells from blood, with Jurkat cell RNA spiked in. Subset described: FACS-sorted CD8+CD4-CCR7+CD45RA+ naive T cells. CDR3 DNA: TGTGCCAGCAGTTCGACAGGGGGCGTAGATACGCAGTATTTT. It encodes CASSSTGGVDTQYF.